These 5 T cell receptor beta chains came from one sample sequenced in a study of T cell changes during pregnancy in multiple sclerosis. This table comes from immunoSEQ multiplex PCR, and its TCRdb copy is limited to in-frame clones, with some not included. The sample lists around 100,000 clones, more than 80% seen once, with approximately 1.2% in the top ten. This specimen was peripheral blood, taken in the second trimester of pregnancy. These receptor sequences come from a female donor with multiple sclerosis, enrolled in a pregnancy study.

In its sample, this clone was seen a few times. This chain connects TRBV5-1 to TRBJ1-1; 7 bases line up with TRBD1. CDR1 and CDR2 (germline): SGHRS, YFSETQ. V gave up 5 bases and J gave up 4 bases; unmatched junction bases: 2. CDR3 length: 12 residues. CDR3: CASRTGSTEAFF. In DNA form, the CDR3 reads TGCGCCAGCAGGACAGGGAGCACTGAAGCTTTCTTT.

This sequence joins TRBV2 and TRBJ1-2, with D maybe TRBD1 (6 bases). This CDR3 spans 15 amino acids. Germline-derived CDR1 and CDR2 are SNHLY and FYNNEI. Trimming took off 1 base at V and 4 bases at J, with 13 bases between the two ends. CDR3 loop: CASSEGQALGYGYTF. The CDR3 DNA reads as TGTGCCAGCAGTGAAGGACAGGCTTTGGGCTATGGCTACACCTTC.

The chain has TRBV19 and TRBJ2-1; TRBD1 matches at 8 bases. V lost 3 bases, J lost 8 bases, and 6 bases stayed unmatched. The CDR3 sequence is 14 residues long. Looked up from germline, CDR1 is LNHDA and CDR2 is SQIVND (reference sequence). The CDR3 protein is CASSIDRGDDEQFF. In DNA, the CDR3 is TGTGCCAGTAGTATCGACAGGGGAGATGATGAGCAGTTCTTC.

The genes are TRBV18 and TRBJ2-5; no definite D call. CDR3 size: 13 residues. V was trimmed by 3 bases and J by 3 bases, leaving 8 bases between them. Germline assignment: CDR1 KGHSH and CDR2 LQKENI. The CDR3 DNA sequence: TGTGCCAGCTCACCCTATCTGAAAGAGACCCAGTACTTC. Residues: CASSPYLKETQYF. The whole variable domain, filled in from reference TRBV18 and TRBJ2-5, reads NAGVMQNPRHLVRRRGQEARLRCSPMKGHSHVYWYRQLPEEGLKFMVYLQKENIIDESGMPKERFSAEFPKEGPSILRIQQVVRGDSAAYFCASSPYLKETQYFGPGTRLLVL.

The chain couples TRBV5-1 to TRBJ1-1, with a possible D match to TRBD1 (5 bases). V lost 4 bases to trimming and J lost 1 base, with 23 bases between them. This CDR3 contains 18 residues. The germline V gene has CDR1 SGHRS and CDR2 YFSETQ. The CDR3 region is CASSPARGGAYKNTEAFF. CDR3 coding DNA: TGCGCCAGCAGCCCGGCCCGGGGCGGGGCTTACAAGAACACTGAAGCTTTCTTT.